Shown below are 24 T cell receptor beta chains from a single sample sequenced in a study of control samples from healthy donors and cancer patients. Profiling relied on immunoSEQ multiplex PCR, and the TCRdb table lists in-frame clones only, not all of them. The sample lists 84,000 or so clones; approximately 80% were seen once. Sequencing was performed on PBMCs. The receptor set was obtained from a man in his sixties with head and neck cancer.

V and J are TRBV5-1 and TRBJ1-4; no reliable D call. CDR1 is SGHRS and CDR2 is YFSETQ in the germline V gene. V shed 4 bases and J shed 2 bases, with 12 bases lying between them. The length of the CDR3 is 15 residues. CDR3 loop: CASSGTVATNEKLFF. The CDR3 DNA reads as TGCGCCAGCAGCGGAACAGTGGCTACTAATGAAAAACTGTTTTTT.

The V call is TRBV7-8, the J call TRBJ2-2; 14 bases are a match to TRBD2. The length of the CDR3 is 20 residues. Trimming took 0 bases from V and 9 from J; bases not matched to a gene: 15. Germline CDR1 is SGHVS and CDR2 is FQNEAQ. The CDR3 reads CASSLAMPGLAGVFTRELFF. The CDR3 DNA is TGTGCCAGCAGCTTAGCAATGCCGGGACTAGCGGGAGTATTTACCAGGGAGCTGTTTTTT.

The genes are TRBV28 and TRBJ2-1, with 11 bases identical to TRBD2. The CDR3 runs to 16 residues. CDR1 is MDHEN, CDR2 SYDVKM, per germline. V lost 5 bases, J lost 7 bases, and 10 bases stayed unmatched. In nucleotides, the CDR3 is TGTGCCAGCAGTAGGCCGGGACTAGCGGAATATAATGAGCAGTTCTTC. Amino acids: CASSRPGLAEYNEQFF.

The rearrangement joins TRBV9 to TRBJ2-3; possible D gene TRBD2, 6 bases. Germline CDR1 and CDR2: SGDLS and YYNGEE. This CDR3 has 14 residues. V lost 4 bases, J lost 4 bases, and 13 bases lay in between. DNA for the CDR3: TGTGCCAGCAGCCCTCGGGACTTTTCAGATACGCAGTATTTT. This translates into CASSPRDFSDTQYF.

The CDR3 is CASSKGQGGEKLFF. The CDR3 nucleotides are TGTGCCAGCAGCAAGGGACAGGGAGGCGAAAAACTGTTTTTT. The gene calls are TRBV5-8 and TRBJ1-4; 9 positions agree with TRBD1. Losses at the gene ends were 4 bases for V and 8 bases for J; bases not matched to a gene: 6. The CDR3 has 14 residues. Looked up from germline, CDR1 is SGHTS and CDR2 is YDEGEE. The entire variable domain, with the rest obtained from reference TRBV5-8 and TRBJ1-4, is as follows: EAGVTQSPTHLIKTRGQQATLRCSPISGHTSVYWYQQALGLGLQFLLWYDEGEERNRGNFPPRFSGRQFPNYSSELNVNALELEDSALYLCASSKGQGGEKLFFGSGTQLSVL.

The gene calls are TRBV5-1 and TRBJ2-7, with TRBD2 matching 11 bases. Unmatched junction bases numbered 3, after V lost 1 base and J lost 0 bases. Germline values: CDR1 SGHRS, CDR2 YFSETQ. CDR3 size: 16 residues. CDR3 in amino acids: CASSLSLAGVSYEQYF. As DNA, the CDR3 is TGCGCCAGCAGCTTGTCACTAGCGGGAGTCTCCTACGAGCAGTACTTC.

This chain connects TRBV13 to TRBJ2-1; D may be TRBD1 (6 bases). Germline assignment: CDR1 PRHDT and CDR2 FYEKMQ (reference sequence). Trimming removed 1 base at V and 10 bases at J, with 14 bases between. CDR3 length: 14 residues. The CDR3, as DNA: TGTGCCAGCAGCTTAGACCTACAGGGTCAGGAGCAGTTCTTC. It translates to CASSLDLQGQEQFF.

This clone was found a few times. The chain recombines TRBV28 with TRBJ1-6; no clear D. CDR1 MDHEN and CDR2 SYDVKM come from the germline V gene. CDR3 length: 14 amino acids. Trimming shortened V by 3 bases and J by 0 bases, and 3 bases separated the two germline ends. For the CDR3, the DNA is TGTGCCAGCAGTTTGCTCTCCTATAATTCACCCCTCCACTTT. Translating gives CASSLLSYNSPLHF. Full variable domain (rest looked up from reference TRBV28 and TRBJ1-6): DVKVTQSSRYLVKRTGEKVFLECVQDMDHENMFWYRQDPGLGLRLIYFSYDVKMKEKGDIPEGYSVSREKKERFSLILESASTNQTSMYLCASSLLSYNSPLHFGNGTRLTVT.

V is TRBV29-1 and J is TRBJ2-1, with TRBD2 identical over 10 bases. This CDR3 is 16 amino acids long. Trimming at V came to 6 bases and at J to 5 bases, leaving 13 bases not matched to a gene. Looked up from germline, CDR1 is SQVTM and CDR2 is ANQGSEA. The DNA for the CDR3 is TGCAGCGTATTAGGGCCTAGCGGGAGTCTAAACAATGAGCAGTTCTTC. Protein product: CSVLGPSGSLNNEQFF.

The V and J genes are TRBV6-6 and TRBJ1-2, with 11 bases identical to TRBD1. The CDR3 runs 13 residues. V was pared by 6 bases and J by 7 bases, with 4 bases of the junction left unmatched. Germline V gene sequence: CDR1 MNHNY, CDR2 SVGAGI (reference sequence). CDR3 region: CASSTDRGPGYTF. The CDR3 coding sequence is TGTGCCAGCAGCACGGACAGGGGGCCTGGCTACACCTTC.

CDR3 bases: TGTGCCAGCAGCCCGCAGCGGAGCACAGATACGCAGTATTTT. Translating it yields CASSPQRSTDTQYF. J is TRBJ2-3 and V is TRBV3-1 (or the pseudogene TRBV3-2); D is possibly TRBD2 (5 bases). Deletions cut 4 bases from V and 0 bases from J, with 8 bases between. This CDR3 spans 14 amino acids. CDR1 is LGHDT, CDR2 YNNKEL, per germline (reference sequence).

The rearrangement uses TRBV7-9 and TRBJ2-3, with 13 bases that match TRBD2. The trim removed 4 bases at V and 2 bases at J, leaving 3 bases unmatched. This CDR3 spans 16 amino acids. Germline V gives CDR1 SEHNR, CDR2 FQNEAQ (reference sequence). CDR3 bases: TGTGCCAGCAGCTCCGGACTAGCGGGGGCCACAGATACGCAGTATTTT. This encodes CASSSGLAGATDTQYF.

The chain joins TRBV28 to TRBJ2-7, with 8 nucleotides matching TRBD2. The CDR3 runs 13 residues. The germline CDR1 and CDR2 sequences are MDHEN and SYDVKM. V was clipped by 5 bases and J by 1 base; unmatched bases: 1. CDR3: CASSRGRSYEQYF. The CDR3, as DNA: TGTGCCAGCAGTCGCGGGAGGTCCTACGAGCAGTACTTC.

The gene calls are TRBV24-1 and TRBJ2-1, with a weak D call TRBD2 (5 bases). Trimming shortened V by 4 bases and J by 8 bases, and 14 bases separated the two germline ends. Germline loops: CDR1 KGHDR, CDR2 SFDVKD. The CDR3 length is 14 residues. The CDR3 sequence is CATSDGVRAHEQFF. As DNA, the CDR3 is TGTGCCACCAGTGACGGGGTCCGGGCCCATGAGCAGTTCTTC.

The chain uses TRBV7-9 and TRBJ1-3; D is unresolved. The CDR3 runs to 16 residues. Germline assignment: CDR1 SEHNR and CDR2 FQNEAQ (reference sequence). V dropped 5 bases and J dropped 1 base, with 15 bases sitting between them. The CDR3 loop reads CASSRRRDVSGNTIYF. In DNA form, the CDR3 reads TGTGCCAGCAGCCGGAGAAGAGATGTATCTGGAAACACCATATATTTT.

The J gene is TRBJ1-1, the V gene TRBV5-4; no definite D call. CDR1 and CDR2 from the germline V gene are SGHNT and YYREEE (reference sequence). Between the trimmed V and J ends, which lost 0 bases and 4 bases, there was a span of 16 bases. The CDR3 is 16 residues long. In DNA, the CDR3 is TGTGCCAGCAGCTTGGGTCGGGCGGGTTCGGCCACTGAAGCTTTCTTT. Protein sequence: CASSLGRAGSATEAFF.

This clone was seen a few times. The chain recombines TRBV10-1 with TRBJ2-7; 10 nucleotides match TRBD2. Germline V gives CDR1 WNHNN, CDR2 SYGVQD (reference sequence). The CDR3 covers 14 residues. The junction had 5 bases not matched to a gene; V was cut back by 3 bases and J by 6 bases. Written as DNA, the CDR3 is TGCGCCAGCAGTGAACTAGCGGGGTCCCGCGAGCAGTACTTC. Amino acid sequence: CASSELAGSREQYF.

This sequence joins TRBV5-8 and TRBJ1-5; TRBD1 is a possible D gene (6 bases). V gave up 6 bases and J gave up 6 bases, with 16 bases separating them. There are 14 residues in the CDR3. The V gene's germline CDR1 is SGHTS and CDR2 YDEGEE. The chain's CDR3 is CASTLQGSFQPQHF. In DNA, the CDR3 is TGTGCCAGCACTCTACAGGGAAGTTTTCAGCCCCAGCATTTT.

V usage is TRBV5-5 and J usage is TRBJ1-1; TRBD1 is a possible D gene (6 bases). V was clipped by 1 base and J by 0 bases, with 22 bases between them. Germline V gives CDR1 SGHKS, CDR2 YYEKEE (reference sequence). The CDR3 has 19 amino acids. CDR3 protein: CASSLLYGVQGPLNTEAFF. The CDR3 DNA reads TGTGCCAGCAGCTTGTTATATGGGGTGCAGGGGCCATTGAACACTGAAGCTTTCTTT.

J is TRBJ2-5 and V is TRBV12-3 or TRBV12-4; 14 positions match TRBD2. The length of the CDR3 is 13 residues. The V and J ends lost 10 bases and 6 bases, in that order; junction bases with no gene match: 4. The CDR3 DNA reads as TGTGCCACCGGGACTAGCGGGAGTCAGACCCAGTACTTC. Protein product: CATGTSGSQTQYF.

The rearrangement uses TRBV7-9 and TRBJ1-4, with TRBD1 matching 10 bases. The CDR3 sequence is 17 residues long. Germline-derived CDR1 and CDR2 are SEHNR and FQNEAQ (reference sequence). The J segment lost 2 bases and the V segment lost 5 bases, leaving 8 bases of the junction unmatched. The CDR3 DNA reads TGTGCCAGCAGCCCCCCGAGACAGGGGGCGACTAATGAAAAACTGTTTTTT. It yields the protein CASSPPRQGATNEKLFF.

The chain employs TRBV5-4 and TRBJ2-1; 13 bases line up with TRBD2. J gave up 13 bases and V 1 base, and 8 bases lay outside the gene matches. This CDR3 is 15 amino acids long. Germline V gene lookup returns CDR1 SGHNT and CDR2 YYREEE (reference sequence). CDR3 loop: CASSLQLAGGLVQFF. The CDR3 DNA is TGTGCCAGCAGCTTGCAACTAGCGGGAGGGCTGGTCCAGTTCTTC.

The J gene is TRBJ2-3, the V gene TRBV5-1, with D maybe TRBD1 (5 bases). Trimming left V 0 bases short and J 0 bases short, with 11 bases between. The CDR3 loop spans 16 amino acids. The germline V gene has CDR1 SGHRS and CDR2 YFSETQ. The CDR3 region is CASSLGQTSSTDTQYF. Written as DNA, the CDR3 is TGCGCCAGCAGCTTGGGACAGACCTCTAGCACAGATACGCAGTATTTT.

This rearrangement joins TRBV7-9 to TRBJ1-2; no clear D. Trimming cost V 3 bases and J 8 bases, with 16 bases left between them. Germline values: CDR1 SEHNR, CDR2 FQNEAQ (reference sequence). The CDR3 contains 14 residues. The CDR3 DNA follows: TGTGCCAGCAGCTTCCAGCCCGGTTCTGGGGGCTACACCTTC. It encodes CASSFQPGSGGYTF.